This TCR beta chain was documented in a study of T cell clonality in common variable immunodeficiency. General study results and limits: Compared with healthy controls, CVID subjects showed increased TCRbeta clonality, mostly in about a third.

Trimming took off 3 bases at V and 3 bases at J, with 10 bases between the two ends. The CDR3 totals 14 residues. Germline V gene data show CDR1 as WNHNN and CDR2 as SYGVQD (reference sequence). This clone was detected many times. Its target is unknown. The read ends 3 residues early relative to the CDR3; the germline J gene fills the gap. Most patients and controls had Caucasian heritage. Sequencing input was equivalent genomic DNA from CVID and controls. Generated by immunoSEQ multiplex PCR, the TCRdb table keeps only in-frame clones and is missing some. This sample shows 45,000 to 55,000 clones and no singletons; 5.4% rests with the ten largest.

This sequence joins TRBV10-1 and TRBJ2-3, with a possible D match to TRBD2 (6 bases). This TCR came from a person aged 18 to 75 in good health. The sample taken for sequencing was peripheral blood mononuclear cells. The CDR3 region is CASSEGGGTDTQYF. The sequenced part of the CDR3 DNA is TGCGCCAGCAGTGAAGGAGGAGGGACAGATACG.